A selection of T cell receptor beta chains follows, all from one sample in a study of memory CD4+ T cells and cytomegalovirus serostatus. The table came from immunoSEQ multiplex PCR; TCRdb's copy has only in-frame clones and leaves some out. The sample consists of around 54,000 clones, over 65% of them appearing once. Sequenced material: memory CD4+ T cells from blood. These receptors were collected from an adult in good health and CMV-seropositive. Both conserved end residues are part of each CDR3. The D gene is left open where the match is weak. Size tells how often a clone was seen (once, few, many) or the class of an expanded clone, and some rows leave it out.

>TRBV19|TRBJ2-7|TRBD1|-
CASSTPTGSGYEQYF
TGTGCCAGTAGTACCCCGACAGGGTCGGGGTACGAGCAGTACTTC
>TRBV2|TRBJ2-3|-|-
CASSQASSLDTQYF
TGTGCCAGCAGTCAAGCTTCTAGTTTAGATACGCAGTATTTT
>TRBV30|TRBJ1-2|TRBD1|few
CAWSATGAGGYTF
TGTGCCTGGAGTGCTACAGGGGCGGGTGGCTACACCTTC
>TRBV30|TRBJ1-5|-|-
CAWKGGGSNQPQHF
TGTGCCTGGAAAGGAGGGGGTAGCAATCAGCCCCAGCATTTT
>TRBV5-8|TRBJ1-5|-|-
CASSYQGNQPQHF
TGTGCCAGCAGTTATCAGGGAAATCAGCCCCAGCATTTT
>TRBV2|TRBJ1-5|-|-
CASRLSGYSNQPQHF
TGTGCCAGCAGGCTGTCAGGCTATAGCAATCAGCCCCAGCATTTT
>TRBV2|TRBJ2-3|-|-
CASSIDTDTQYF
TGTGCCAGCAGTATAGACACAGATACGCAGTATTTT
>TRBV4-2|TRBJ1-1|TRBD1|-
CASSQTDRVNTEAFF
TGTGCCAGCAGCCAAACCGACAGGGTGAACACTGAAGCTTTCTTT
>TRBV6-1|TRBJ2-2|-|few
CASSERNLGELFF
TGTGCCAGCAGTGAAAGAAATCTCGGGGAGCTGTTTTTT
>TRBV7-2|TRBJ2-7|-|-
CASSHSSGYEQYF
TGTGCCAGCAGCCATTCGTCGGGGTACGAGCAGTACTTC
>TRBV4-3|TRBJ1-2|TRBD1|-
CASSQTDRGRDGYTF
TGCGCCAGCAGCCAAACAGACAGGGGGCGGGATGGCTACACCTTC
>TRBV19|TRBJ1-5|TRBD1|-
CASAGTGDGQPQHF
TGTGCCAGTGCCGGAACAGGGGACGGGCAGCCCCAGCATTTT
>TRBV7-9|TRBJ2-7|TRBD1|-
CASSLGSGTDYEQYF
TGTGCCAGCAGCTTAGGTTCCGGGACAGACTACGAGCAGTACTTC
>TRBV20-1|TRBJ2-3|-|-
CSAENTDTQYF
TGCAGTGCCGAGAACACAGATACGCAGTATTTT
>TRBV5-4|TRBJ2-3|-|few
CASSDGAHTDTQYF
TGTGCCAGCAGCGACGGGGCCCACACAGATACGCAGTATTTT
>TRBV5-1|TRBJ2-5|TRBD1|-
CASSPNPGTGVGETQYF
TGCGCCAGCAGCCCCAACCCTGGGACAGGGGTGGGAGAGACCCAGTACTTC
>TRBV5-4|TRBJ1-2|TRBD1|-
CASSLPSQGAYGYTF
TGTGCCAGCAGTTTACCGTCACAGGGGGCCTATGGCTACACCTTC
>TRBV30|TRBJ2-1|-|-
CAWSHEREQFF
TGTGCCTGGAGTCACGAGCGGGAGCAGTTCTTC
>TRBV5-6|TRBJ1-4|-|-
CASSLAPSNEKLFF
TGTGCCAGCAGCTTAGCACCCTCTAATGAAAAACTGTTTTTT
>TRBV5-6|TRBJ1-4|-|-
CASSLASGEKLFF
TGTGCCAGCAGCTTGGCCAGCGGGGAAAAACTGTTTTTT
>TRBV5-6|TRBJ2-3|TRBD2|-
CASSIGLAGATQYF
TGTGCCAGCAGCATCGGACTAGCGGGAGCTACGCAGTATTTT
>TRBV5-3|TRBJ2-3|TRBD2|few
CARSPTSGRTNPPLRTDTQYF
TGTGCCAGAAGCCCGACTAGCGGGAGGACCAACCCTCCTCTTAGAACAGATACGCAGTATTTT
>TRBV27|TRBJ2-3|-|-
CASRRQGTDTQYF
TGTGCCAGCAGGAGACAGGGCACAGATACGCAGTATTTT
>TRBV5-1|TRBJ2-5|TRBD2|-
CASSLTPAGVAETQYF
TGCGCCAGCAGCTTGACCCCAGCGGGAGTGGCAGAGACCCAGTACTTC
>TRBV18|TRBJ1-1|TRBD1|few
CASSPPQGGMNTEAFF
TGTGCCAGCTCACCCCCTCAGGGGGGAATGAACACTGAAGCTTTCTTT
>TRBV6-5|TRBJ2-4|-|few
CASRGSLGSNIQYF
TGTGCCAGCAGAGGGTCCTTAGGGAGCAACATTCAGTACTTC
>TRBV5-6|TRBJ2-6|TRBD1|-
CASSEQGAGSGANVLTF
TGTGCCAGCAGCGAACAGGGGGCAGGCTCTGGGGCCAACGTCCTGACTTTC
>TRBV30|TRBJ2-2|-|-
CAWSWSGGELFF
TGTGCCTGGAGTTGGAGCGGCGGGGAGCTGTTTTTT
>TRBV19|TRBJ2-2|TRBD1|-
CASSGGQGSNTGELFF
TGTGCCAGTAGTGGGGGACAGGGGTCGAACACCGGGGAGCTGTTTTTT
>TRBV30|TRBJ1-1|-|-
CAWSLAVGTEAFF
TGTGCCTGGAGTCTCGCCGTCGGGACTGAAGCTTTCTTT
>TRBV6-5|TRBJ2-2|-|-
CASRSDNSNTGELFF
TGTGCCAGCAGATCCGACAATTCGAACACCGGGGAGCTGTTTTTT
>TRBV5-5|TRBJ1-5|-|few
CASSGGYSNQPQHF
TGTGCCAGCAGCGGAGGGTATAGCAATCAGCCCCAGCATTTT
>TRBV7-2|TRBJ2-3|-|-
CASSLSADTQYF
TGTGCCAGCAGCTTATCGGCGGATACGCAGTATTTT
>TRBV2|TRBJ1-1|-|-
CASFKNSGNTEAFF
TGTGCCAGCTTTAAAAATTCAGGGAACACTGAAGCTTTCTTT
>TRBV2|TRBJ2-3|TRBD2|-
CASSRDYTDTQYF
TGTGCCAGCAGTAGGGACTACACAGATACGCAGTATTTT
>TRBV27|TRBJ2-1|-|few
CASSLLSARGRYEQFF
TGTGCCAGCAGTTTATTGTCGGCTAGGGGACGGTATGAGCAGTTCTTC
>TRBV5-6|TRBJ1-4|-|-
CASTLGALGKLFF
TGTGCCAGCACCTTGGGGGCCCTTGGAAAACTGTTTTTT
>TRBV6-5|TRBJ2-1|TRBD2|-
CASRLAGGNEQFF
TGTGCCAGCAGGCTAGCGGGAGGCAATGAGCAGTTCTTC
>TRBV9|TRBJ2-7|-|-
CASSGRGPREQYF
TGTGCCAGCAGCGGCCGGGGCCCGCGCGAGCAGTACTTC
>TRBV7-9|TRBJ2-3|-|-
CASTSNWGMSPDTQYF
TGTGCCAGCACCTCGAACTGGGGAATGTCCCCAGATACGCAGTATTTT
>TRBV28|TRBJ1-2|-|-
CASGVGDGYTF
TGTGCCAGTGGGGTTGGGGATGGCTACACCTTC
>TRBV27|TRBJ1-2|-|-
CASSLRGRDYGYTF
TGTGCCAGCAGTTTAAGGGGACGAGACTATGGCTACACCTTC
>TRBV9|TRBJ2-1|TRBD2|few
CASSVSTSGYNEQFF
TGTGCCAGCAGCGTCTCGACTAGCGGTTACAATGAGCAGTTCTTC
>TRBV2|TRBJ2-2|TRBD1|few
CASYRGDGELFF
TGTGCCAGTTACAGGGGTGACGGGGAGCTGTTTTTT
>TRBV7-9|TRBJ1-1|TRBD1|many
CASSSWTGNTEAFF
TGTGCCAGCAGCTCCTGGACAGGGAACACTGAAGCTTTCTTT
>TRBV28|TRBJ1-2|-|once
CASSSGGRDGYTF
TGTGCCAGCAGTTCCGGAGGGAGAGATGGCTACACCTTC
>TRBV28|TRBJ2-3|-|-
CASRSGSITDTQYF
TGTGCCAGCAGAAGCGGGTCGATCACAGATACGCAGTATTTT
>TRBV7-9|TRBJ2-2|-|-
CASSPTRGDTGELFF
TGTGCCAGCAGCCCAACCAGGGGAGACACCGGGGAGCTGTTTTTT
>TRBV4-1|TRBJ2-3|TRBD2|-
CASSQDWAPSGIRADTQYF
TGCGCCAGCAGCCAAGATTGGGCCCCTAGCGGGATTCGGGCAGATACGCAGTATTTT
>TRBV27|TRBJ1-1|TRBD1|-
CASSQRQGWYNTEAFF
TGTGCCAGCAGTCAACGACAGGGGTGGTATAACACTGAAGCTTTCTTT
>TRBV28|TRBJ1-1|TRBD1|few
CASAGGIWEGEAFF
TGTGCCAGCGCAGGGGGCATTTGGGAAGGAGAAGCTTTCTTT
>TRBV5-1|TRBJ1-2|TRBD1|-
CASSSPSYPGQGSDGYTF
TGCGCCAGCAGCTCGCCAAGTTACCCGGGACAGGGCAGTGATGGCTACACCTTC
>TRBV19|TRBJ1-3|-|-
CATSVGKVLDTIYF
TGTGCCACCTCCGTCGGTAAGGTGTTGGACACCATATATTTT
>TRBV7-8|TRBJ1-2|-|few
CASSFDGGYGYTF
TGTGCCAGCAGCTTTGACGGGGGCTATGGCTACACCTTC
>TRBV28|TRBJ2-3|TRBD1|-
CASSLDQRGTGFTDTQYF
TGTGCCAGCAGTTTAGATCAAAGGGGGACAGGGTTCACAGATACGCAGTATTTT
>TRBV30|TRBJ2-4|-|few
CAWSVAGAKNIQYF
TGTGCCTGGAGTGTAGCGGGAGCCAAAAACATTCAGTACTTC
>TRBV4-3|TRBJ2-2|-|-
CASSQDNSGSLAELFF
TGCGCCAGCAGCCAAGATAATTCGGGATCGTTGGCGGAGCTGTTTTTT
>TRBV6-1|TRBJ1-4|-|few
CASSDRGYPEKLFF
TGTGCCAGCAGTGATAGGGGTTATCCTGAAAAACTGTTTTTT